This T cell receptor beta chain derives from a study of T-cell memory formation after mild COVID-19. About the research overall: TCR clusters were mostly donor specific. Study conclusions and caveats: Mainly CM and EM harbored the contracting CD4+ clones; mainly EMRA harbored the CD8+ ones. Clones from the second wave (peaking day 37) had unconfirmed SARS-CoV-2 specificity. Clones contracting across day 15 to 85 had a balanced CD4/CD8 profile; later expanding clones leaned CD4+.

As to this clonotype: Its specificity is not known.

TCRdb reprocessed the 5' RACE reads with MiXCR, giving one entry per CDR3 protein. This sample yields hundreds of thousands of distinct CDR3 sequences, of which about 20% are seen a single time; about 8.7% belongs to the top ten. Trimming shortened V by 5 bases and J by 13 bases, and 15 bases separated the two germline ends. This CDR3 contains 11 residues. Germline CDR1 reads SQVTM; CDR2 reads ANQGSEA. The source is an adult woman who had mild COVID-19 (a few samples of this study predate the infection). Cell type and time point are not known. The sample taken for sequencing was PBMCs or a T cell subset sorted from them (not recorded which). The chain combines TRBV29-1 with TRBJ2-4; TRBD1 or TRBD2 may be the D gene (5 bases each). The CDR3 region has the DNA TGCAGCGTTCTTTCAACGGGACGACAGTACTTC. It encodes CSVLSTGRQYF.